The 17 T cell receptor beta chains below were found in one sample sequenced in a study of CD8 T cells in Susac syndrome. The RNA, roughly 0.45 to 1 ug, was put through reverse transcription using random hexamers. TCRdb re-derived calls from the immunoSEQ multiplex PCR reads in MiXCR, one entry per CDR3 protein. The sample contains some 180,000 distinct CDR3 sequences, just under 95% of which appear only once. The sequenced material came from CD4+ T cells from PBMCs. The receptors originated from a human donor in good health.

The V and J genes are TRBV4-1 and TRBJ2-1; D is possibly TRBD1 (5 bases). Germline CDR1 reads MGHRA; CDR2 reads YSYEKL. The CDR3 contains 17 residues. V lost 1 base and J lost 2, with 15 bases in between. In DNA, the CDR3 is TGCGCCAGCAGCCAAGTCGACATGGGGCTGACCTACAATGAGCAGTTCTTC. It encodes CASSQVDMGLTYNEQFF.

This chain links TRBV2 with TRBJ1-2; 9 nucleotides line up with TRBD1. Germline V gene data show CDR1 as SNHLY and CDR2 as FYNNEI. This CDR3 comprises 14 residues. V shed 6 bases and J 4 bases; nucleotides not matched to a gene: 6. DNA for the CDR3: TGTGCCAGCAGAGGGACAGGGCAGCTCTATGGCTACACCTTC. Protein: CASRGTGQLYGYTF.

This chain uses TRBV24-1 with TRBJ2-1; D possibly uses TRBD1 or TRBD2 (5 bases each). Germline values: CDR1 KGHDR, CDR2 SFDVKD. The CDR3 runs 15 residues. V was cut by 7 bases and J by 9 bases, with 21 bases left in between. The CDR3 loop is CATSRTHGAISEQFF. CDR3 DNA sequence: TGTGCCACCAGCCGGACCCACGGGGCCATATCTGAGCAGTTCTTC.

This sequence joins TRBV29-1 and TRBJ2-4; maybe TRBD2 (5 bases). V shed 4 bases and J shed 8 bases, with 12 bases lying between them. CDR1 SQVTM and CDR2 ANQGSEA come from the germline V gene. The CDR3 consists of 12 residues. Here the CDR3 reads CSVGGRRDIQYF. In DNA, the CDR3 is TGCAGCGTTGGCGGCCGGCGGGACATTCAGTACTTC.

The chain couples TRBV11-2 to TRBJ2-3, with D maybe TRBD2 (6 bases). Trimming pared 1 base from V and 2 bases from J, leaving 10 bases between. The CDR3 is 15 amino acids. Germline V CDR1 and CDR2: SGHAT, FQNNGV. The CDR3 spells CASSLAGESTDTQYF. The CDR3 nucleotides read TGTGCCAGCAGCTTAGCGGGAGAATCCACAGATACGCAGTATTTT.

The chain has TRBV27 and TRBJ1-5; D is possibly TRBD1 (6 bases). CDR1 is MNHEY, CDR2 SMNVEV, per germline (reference sequence). The CDR3 runs 13 residues. Trimming took off 3 bases at V and 6 bases at J, with 9 bases between the two ends. For the CDR3, the DNA is TGTGCCAGCAGTTTTACAGGGACTCAGCCCCAGCATTTT. Translation gives CASSFTGTQPQHF.

The chain links TRBV4-3 to TRBJ2-7, with D hard to call. The CDR3 is 16 residues long. The germline gives CDR1 LGHNA, CDR2 YSLEER. The V gene lost 0 bases and the J gene lost 6 bases, with 18 bases spanning the gap. CDR3 amino acids: CASSQDYQSSPLEQYF. The CDR3 nucleotides are TGCGCCAGCAGCCAAGACTACCAGTCTTCCCCACTCGAGCAGTACTTC.

This clonotype was detected only once. CDR3 amino acids: CASSYGGDGANVLTF. In DNA form, the CDR3 reads TGTGCCAGCAGTTACGGGGGGGATGGGGCCAACGTCCTGACTTTC. V gene TRBV6-2 or TRBV6-3 combines with J gene TRBJ2-6; 7 bases fit TRBD2. The V and J ends lost 2 bases and 3 bases, in that order; junction bases with no gene match: 1. The CDR3 extends over 15 amino acids. CDR1 MNHEY and CDR2 SVGEGT come from the germline V gene.

Only one count was recorded for this clonotype. The V and J genes are TRBV20-1 and TRBJ2-4, with 9 bases lining up with TRBD2. V was pared by 3 bases and J by 9 bases, with 9 bases of the junction left unmatched. The CDR3 length is 14 residues. Germline CDR1 is DFQATT and CDR2 is SNEGSKA (reference sequence). The CDR3 protein is CSARASGMTGIQYF. Here the CDR3 DNA reads TGCAGTGCTAGGGCTAGCGGGATGACGGGCATTCAGTACTTC.

The chain recombines TRBV12-3 or TRBV12-4 with TRBJ2-5; possibly TRBD2 for D (5 bases). The germline V and J ends were trimmed by 4 bases and 5 bases, with 17 bases remaining between them. The CDR3 runs 15 residues. The CDR3 DNA reads TGTGCCAGCAGTTCGGAGGACTCCATGACGGAGACCCAGTACTTC. It specifies CASSSEDSMTETQYF.

This sequence joins TRBV11-2 and TRBJ2-7; D gene unclear. Trimming took off 1 base at V and 2 bases at J, with 12 bases between the two ends. The germline V gene encodes CDR1 SGHAT and CDR2 FQNNGV. This CDR3 is 15 amino acids long. CDR3 region: CASSLVPAGAYEQYF. The CDR3 DNA is TGTGCCAGCAGCTTAGTTCCCGCAGGAGCCTACGAGCAGTACTTC.

This clonotype was observed a single time. The CDR3 loop is CASSQGASGTTQETQYF. Written as DNA, the CDR3 is TGTGCCAGCAGCCAAGGAGCAAGCGGGACTACCCAAGAGACCCAGTACTTC. The chain carries TRBV4-2 and TRBJ2-5, with 7 bases identical to TRBD2. This CDR3 is 17 amino acids long. Germline V gives CDR1 LGHNA, CDR2 YNFKEQ. Trimming took 1 base from V and 1 from J; bases not matched to a gene: 9.

Worth noting for this clonotype: At one end, the junction sequence differs from germline, possibly due to a read error. The chain employs TRBV7-7 and TRBJ2-7; D possibly matches TRBD1 or TRBD2 (5 bases each). This CDR3 is 15 amino acids long. CDR1 is SSHAT and CDR2 is FNYEAQ in the germline V gene (reference sequence). The CDR3, as DNA: TGTGCTAGCAGCTTCGGGGTTGGGACGCTCCACGAGCAGTACTTC. Encoded protein: CASSFGVGTLHEQYF.

The rearrangement links TRBV29-1 to TRBJ2-2, with D perhaps TRBD2 (6 bases). The germline gives CDR1 SQVTM, CDR2 ANQGSEA. The V end lost 4 bases, the J end lost 7 bases, and 7 bases lay between the germline ends. The CDR3 has 11 amino acids. This chain's CDR3 is CSVGRGGELFF. CDR3 bases: TGCAGCGTTGGGAGGGGCGGGGAGCTGTTTTTT.

This clonotype was counted between two and nine times. V usage is TRBV4-1 and J usage is TRBJ2-7, with D possibly matching TRBD1 (6 bases). The CDR3 loop spans 14 amino acids. Per germline, CDR1 MGHRA and CDR2 YSYEKL. Trimming removed 6 bases at V and 2 bases at J, with 14 bases between. DNA for the CDR3: TGCGCCAGCAGTTACAGGGATGGTACCTACGAGCAGTACTTC. It specifies CASSYRDGTYEQYF.

The gene calls are TRBV9 and TRBJ2-5; D might be TRBD1 or TRBD2, each matching 5 bases. Trimming stripped 4 bases from V and 4 bases from J, with 17 bases between. In germline, CDR1 is SGDLS, CDR2 YYNGEE. CDR3 length: 15 residues. CDR3 sequence reads: CASSPTPNGGETQYF. Here the CDR3 DNA reads TGTGCCAGCAGCCCGACTCCTAATGGGGGAGAGACCCAGTACTTC.

This chain's CDR3 is CASSLASGRNTGELFF. As DNA, the CDR3 is TGTGCCAGCAGCTTAGCTAGCGGGAGGAACACCGGGGAGCTGTTTTTT. The rearrangement joins TRBV11-2 to TRBJ2-2; 10 positions match TRBD2. Germline V gene sequence: CDR1 SGHAT, CDR2 FQNNGV. This CDR3 comprises 16 residues. The V and J ends lost 1 base and 1 base, in that order; junction bases with no gene match: 0.